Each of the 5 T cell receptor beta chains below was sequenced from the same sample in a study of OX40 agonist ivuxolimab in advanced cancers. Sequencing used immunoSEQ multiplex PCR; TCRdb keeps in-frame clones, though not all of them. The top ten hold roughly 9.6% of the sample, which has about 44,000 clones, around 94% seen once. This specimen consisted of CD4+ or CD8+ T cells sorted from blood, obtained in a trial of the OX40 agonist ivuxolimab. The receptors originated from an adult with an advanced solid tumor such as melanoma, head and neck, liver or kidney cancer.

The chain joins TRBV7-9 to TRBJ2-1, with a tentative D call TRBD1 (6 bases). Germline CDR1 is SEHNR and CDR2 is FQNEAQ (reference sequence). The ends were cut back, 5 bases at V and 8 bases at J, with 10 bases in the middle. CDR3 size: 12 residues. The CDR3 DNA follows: TGTGCCAGCAGCAAAGGACAGCATGAGCAGTTCTTC. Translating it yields CASSKGQHEQFF.

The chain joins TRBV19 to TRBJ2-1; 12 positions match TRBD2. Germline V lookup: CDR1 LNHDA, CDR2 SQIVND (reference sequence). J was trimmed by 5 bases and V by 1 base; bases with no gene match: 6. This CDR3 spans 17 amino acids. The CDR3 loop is CASSIVRLAGDHNEQFF. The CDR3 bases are TGTGCCAGTAGTATAGTCCGACTAGCGGGGGACCACAATGAGCAGTTCTTC.

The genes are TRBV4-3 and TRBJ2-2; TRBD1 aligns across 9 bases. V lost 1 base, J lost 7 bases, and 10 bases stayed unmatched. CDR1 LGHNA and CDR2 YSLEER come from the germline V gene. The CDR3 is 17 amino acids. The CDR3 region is CASSQALPGQGNGELFF. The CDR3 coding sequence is TGCGCCAGCAGCCAAGCCTTACCGGGACAGGGTAACGGGGAGCTGTTTTTT.

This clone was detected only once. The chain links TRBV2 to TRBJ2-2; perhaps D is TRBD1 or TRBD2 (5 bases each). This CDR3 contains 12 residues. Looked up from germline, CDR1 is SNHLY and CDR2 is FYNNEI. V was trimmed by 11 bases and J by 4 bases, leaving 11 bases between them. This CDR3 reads CALRGRTGELFF. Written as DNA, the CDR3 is TGTGCCCTCCGGGGCCGCACCGGGGAGCTGTTTTTT. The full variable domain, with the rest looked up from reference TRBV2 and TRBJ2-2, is EPEVTQTPSHQVTQMGQEVILRCVPISNHLYFYWYRQILGQKVEFLVSFYNNEISEKSEIFDDQFSVERPDGSNFTLKIRSTKLEDSAMYFCALRGRTGELFFGEGSRLTVL.

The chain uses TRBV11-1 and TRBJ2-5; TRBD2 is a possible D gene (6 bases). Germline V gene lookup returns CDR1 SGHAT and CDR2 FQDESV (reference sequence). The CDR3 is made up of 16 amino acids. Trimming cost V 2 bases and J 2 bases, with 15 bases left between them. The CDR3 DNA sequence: TGTGCCAGCAGCTTATCTCCAATAGCGGTACAAGAGACCCAGTACTTC. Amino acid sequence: CASSLSPIAVQETQYF.